One and the same sample provided the 4 T cell receptor beta chains below, sequenced in a study of PD-1 blockade in classical Hodgkin lymphoma. Each patient's relapse followed autologous stem cell transplantation, and brentuximab vedotin exposure varied. Assay used: immunoSEQ multiplex PCR; TCRdb lists only in-frame clones, some missing. The sample has about 28,000 clones; around four fifths are singletons. The source material was peripheral blood mononuclear cells (PBMCs), sampled before the second cycle of nivolumab. Receptors originate from a human donor with classical Hodgkin lymphoma.

This clone was detected only a few times. The chain links TRBV28 to TRBJ1-2, with unresolved D. This CDR3 has 15 residues. V dropped 6 bases and J dropped 2 bases, with 16 bases sitting between them. CDR1 is MDHEN, CDR2 SYDVKM, per germline. CDR3 residues: CASRPRRTLNYGYTF. DNA for the CDR3: TGTGCCAGCAGACCCCGACGGACCTTAAACTATGGCTACACCTTC.

By share, this clone counts as medium-sized. The chain joins TRBV29-1 to TRBJ2-1, with TRBD2 matching over 13 bases. From germline, CDR1 is SQVTM and CDR2 ANQGSEA. Trimming took 4 bases from V and 15 from J; bases not matched to a gene: 6. The CDR3 has 12 residues. The CDR3 DNA reads as TGCAGCGTTGGGACTAGCGGGAGTGTAGGGTTCTTC. This sequence encodes CSVGTSGSVGFF.

As for this clone: A read error may account for a junction end that differs from germline. The chain employs TRBV5-4 and TRBJ1-2; D is perhaps TRBD1 (5 bases). Germline CDR1 SGHNT, CDR2 YYREEE (reference sequence). The CDR3 runs to 16 residues. CDR3 loop: CASSQDLPAGIYGYTF. The CDR3 DNA sequence: TGCGCCAGCAGCCAAGATCTCCCGGCAGGGATCTATGGCTACACCTTC.

This clone turned up a few times. This rearrangement joins TRBV5-5 to TRBJ1-1; 11 bases are shared with TRBD1. The junction had 9 bases not matched to a gene; V was cut back by 5 bases and J by 3 bases. Looked up from germline, CDR1 is SGHKS and CDR2 is YYEKEE (reference sequence). This CDR3 spans 16 amino acids. DNA of the CDR3: TGTGCCAGCAGTTTTGGACAGGGGGCATTGTACACTGAAGCTTTCTTT. This encodes CASSFGQGALYTEAFF.